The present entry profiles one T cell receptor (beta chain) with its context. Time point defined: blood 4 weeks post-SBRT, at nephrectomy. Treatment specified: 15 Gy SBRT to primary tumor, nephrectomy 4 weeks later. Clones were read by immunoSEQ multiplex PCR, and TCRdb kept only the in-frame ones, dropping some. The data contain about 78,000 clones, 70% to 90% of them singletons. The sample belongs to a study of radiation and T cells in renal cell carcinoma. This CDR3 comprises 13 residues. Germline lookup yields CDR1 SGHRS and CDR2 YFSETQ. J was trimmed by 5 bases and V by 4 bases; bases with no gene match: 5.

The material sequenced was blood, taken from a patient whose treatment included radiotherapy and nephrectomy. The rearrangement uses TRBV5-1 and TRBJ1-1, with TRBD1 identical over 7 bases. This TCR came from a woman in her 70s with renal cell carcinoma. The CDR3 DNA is TGCGCCAGCAGCCGACAGGGCGATACTGAAGCTTTCTTT. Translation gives CASSRQGDTEAFF.